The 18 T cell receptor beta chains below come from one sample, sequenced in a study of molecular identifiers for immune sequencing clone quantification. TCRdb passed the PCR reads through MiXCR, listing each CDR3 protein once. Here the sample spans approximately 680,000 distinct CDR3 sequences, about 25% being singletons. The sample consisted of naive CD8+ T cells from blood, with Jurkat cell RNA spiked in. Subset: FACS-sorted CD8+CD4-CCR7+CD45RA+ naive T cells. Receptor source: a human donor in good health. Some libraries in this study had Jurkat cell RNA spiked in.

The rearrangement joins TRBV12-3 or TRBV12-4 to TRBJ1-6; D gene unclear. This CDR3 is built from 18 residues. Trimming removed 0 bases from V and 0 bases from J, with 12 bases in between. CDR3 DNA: TGTGCCAGCAGTTTAGCTTTCCGAGTCTCCTCCTATAATTCACCCCTCCACTTT. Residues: CASSLAFRVSSYNSPLHF.

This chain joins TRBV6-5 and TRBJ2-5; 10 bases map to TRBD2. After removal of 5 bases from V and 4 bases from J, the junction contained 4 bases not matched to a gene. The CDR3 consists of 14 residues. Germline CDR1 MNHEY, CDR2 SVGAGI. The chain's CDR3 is CASSHRLAGETQYF. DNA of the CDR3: TGTGCCAGCAGTCACAGACTAGCGGGAGAGACCCAGTACTTC.

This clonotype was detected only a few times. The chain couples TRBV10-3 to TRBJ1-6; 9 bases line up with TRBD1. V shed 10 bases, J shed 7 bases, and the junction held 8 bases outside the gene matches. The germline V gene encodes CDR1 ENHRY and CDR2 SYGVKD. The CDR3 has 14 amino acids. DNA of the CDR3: TGTGCCACCGAAGCCGGGACAGGGAATTCACCCCTCCACTTT. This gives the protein CATEAGTGNSPLHF.

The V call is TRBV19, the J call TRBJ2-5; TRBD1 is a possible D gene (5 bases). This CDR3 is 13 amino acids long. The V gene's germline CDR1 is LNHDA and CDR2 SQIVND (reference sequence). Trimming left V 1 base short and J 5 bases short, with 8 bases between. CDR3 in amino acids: CASSIVGVETQYF. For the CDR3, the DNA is TGTGCCAGTAGTATAGTAGGGGTGGAGACCCAGTACTTC.

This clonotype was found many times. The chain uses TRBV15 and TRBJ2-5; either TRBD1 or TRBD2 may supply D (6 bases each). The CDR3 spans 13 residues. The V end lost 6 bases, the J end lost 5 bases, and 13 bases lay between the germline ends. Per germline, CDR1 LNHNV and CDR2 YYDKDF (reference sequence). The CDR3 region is CATSLQGRETQYF. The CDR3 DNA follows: TGTGCCACCAGTCTGCAGGGGAGGGAGACCCAGTACTTC.

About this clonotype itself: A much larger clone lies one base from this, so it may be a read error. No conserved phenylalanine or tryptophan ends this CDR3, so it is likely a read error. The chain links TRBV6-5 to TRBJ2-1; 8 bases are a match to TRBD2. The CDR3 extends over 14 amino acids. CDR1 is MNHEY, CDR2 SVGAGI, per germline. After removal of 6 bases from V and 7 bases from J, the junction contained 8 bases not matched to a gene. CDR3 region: CASSPGGAGNEQFI. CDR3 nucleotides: TGTGCCAGCAGCCCGGGGGGGGCCGGAAATGAGCAGTTCATC.

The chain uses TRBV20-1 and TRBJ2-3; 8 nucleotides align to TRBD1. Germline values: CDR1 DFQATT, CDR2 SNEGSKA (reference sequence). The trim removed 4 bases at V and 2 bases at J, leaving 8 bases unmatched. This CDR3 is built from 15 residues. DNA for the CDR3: TGCAGTGCTACCACCGGGACAGGTACCACAGATACGCAGTATTTT. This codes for CSATTGTGTTDTQYF.

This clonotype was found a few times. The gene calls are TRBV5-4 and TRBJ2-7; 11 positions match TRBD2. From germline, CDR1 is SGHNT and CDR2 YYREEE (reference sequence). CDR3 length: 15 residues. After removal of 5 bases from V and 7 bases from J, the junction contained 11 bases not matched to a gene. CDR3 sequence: CASRNILAGVFEQYF. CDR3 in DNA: TGTGCCAGCAGAAACATACTAGCGGGAGTTTTTGAGCAGTACTTC.

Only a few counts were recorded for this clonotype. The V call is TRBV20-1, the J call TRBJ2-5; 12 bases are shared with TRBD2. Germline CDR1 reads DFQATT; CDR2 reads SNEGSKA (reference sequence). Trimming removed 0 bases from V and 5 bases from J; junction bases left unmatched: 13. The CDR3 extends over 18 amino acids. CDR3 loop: CSARDVGLAGQSGETQYF. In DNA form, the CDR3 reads TGCAGTGCTAGAGATGTGGGACTAGCGGGCCAATCGGGGGAGACCCAGTACTTC.

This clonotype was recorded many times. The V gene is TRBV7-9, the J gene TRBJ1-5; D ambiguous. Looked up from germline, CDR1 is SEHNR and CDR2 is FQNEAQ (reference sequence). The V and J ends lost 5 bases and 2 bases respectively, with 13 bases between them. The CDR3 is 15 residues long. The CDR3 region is CASSPRGGGNQPQHF. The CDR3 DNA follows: TGTGCCAGCAGCCCCCGCGGAGGCGGCAATCAGCCCCAGCATTTT.

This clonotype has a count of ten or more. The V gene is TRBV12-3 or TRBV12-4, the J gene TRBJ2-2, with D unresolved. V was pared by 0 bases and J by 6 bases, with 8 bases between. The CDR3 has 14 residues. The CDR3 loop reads CASSLAVFPGELFF. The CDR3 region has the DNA TGTGCCAGCAGTTTAGCGGTTTTTCCCGGGGAGCTGTTTTTT.

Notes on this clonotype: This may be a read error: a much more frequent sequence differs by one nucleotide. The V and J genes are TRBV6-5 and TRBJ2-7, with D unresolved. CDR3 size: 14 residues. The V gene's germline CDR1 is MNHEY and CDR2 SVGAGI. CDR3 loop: CASSYSMERYVQYF. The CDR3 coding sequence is TGTGCCAGCAGTTACTCGATGGAACGCTACGTGCAGTACTTC.

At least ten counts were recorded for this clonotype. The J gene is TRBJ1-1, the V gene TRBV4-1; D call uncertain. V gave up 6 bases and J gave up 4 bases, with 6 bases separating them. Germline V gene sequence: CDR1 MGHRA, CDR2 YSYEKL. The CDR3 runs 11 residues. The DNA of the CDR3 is TGCGCCAGCAGATCCCCCACTGAAGCTTTCTTT. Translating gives CASRSPTEAFF.

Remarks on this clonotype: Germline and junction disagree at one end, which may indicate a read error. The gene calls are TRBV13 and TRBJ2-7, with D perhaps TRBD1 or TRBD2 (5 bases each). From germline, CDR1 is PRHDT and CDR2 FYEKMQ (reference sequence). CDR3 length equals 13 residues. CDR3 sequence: CASSPGRVYVQYF. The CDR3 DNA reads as TGTGCCAGCAGCCCGGGACGGGTCTACGTGCAGTACTTC. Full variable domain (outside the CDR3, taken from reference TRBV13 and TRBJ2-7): AAGVIQSPRHLIKEKRETATLKCYPIPRHDTVYWYQQGPGQDPQFLISFYEKMQSDKGSIPDRFSAQQFSDYHSELNMSSLELGDSALYFCASSPGRVYVQYFGPGTRLTVT.

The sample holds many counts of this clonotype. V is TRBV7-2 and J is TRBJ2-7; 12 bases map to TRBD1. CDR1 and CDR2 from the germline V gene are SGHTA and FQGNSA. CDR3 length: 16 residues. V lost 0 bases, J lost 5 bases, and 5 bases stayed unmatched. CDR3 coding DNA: TGTGCCAGCAGCTTAGCGGGGGACAGGGGGCGAAACGAGCAGTACTTC. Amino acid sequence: CASSLAGDRGRNEQYF.

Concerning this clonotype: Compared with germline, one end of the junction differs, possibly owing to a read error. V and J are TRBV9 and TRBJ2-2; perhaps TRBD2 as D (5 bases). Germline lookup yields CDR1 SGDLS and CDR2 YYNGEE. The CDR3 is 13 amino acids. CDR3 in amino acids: CASSLSDTGELLF. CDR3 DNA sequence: TGTGCCAGCAGCCTTAGTGACACCGGGGAGCTGTTATTT.

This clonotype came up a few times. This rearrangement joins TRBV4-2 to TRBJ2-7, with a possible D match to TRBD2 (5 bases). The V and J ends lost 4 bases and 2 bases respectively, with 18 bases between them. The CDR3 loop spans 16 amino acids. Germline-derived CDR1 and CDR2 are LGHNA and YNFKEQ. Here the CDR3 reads CASSPTEQAGTYEQYF. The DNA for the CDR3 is TGTGCCAGCAGCCCCACCGAGCAGGCGGGCACCTACGAGCAGTACTTC.

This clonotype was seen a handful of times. The DNA for the CDR3 is TGTGCCAGCAACGCCGGCAGGGGAGTCACCTACGAGCAGTACTTC. Encoded protein: CASNAGRGVTYEQYF. This chain links TRBV2 with TRBJ2-7; weak D call: TRBD1 (6 bases). The CDR3 has 15 residues. Per the germline V gene, CDR1 is SNHLY and CDR2 is FYNNEI. Trimming took 7 bases from V and 2 from J, leaving 18 bases between them.